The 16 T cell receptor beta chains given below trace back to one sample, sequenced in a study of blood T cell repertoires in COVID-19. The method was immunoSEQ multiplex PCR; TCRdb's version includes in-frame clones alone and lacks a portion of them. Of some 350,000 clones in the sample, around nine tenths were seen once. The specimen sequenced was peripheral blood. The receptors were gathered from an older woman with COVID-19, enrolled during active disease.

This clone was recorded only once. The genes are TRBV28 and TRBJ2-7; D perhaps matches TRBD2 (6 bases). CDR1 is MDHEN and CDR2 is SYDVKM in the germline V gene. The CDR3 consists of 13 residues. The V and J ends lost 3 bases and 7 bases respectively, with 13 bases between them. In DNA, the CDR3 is TGTGCCAGCAGTTTTGGAGGGACGGGTGAGCAGTACTTC. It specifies CASSFGGTGEQYF. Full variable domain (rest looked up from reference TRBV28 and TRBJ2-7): DVKVTQSSRYLVKRTGEKVFLECVQDMDHENMFWYRQDPGLGLRLIYFSYDVKMKEKGDIPEGYSVSREKKERFSLILESASTNQTSMYLCASSFGGTGEQYFGPGTRLTVT.

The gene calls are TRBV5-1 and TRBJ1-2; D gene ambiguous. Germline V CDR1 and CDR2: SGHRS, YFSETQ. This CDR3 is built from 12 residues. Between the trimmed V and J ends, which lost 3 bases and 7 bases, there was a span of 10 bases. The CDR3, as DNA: TGCGCCAGCAGCTCCGCTCGAGGTGGCTACACCTTC. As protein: CASSSARGGYTF.

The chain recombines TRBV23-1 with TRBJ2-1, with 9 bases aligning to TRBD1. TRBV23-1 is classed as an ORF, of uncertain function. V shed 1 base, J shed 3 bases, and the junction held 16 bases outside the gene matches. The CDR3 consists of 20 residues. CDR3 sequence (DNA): TGCGCCAGCAGTCAATTGAAAATTCATAACCGGGACAGGGTCTACAATGAGCAGTTCTTC. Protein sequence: CASSQLKIHNRDRVYNEQFF.

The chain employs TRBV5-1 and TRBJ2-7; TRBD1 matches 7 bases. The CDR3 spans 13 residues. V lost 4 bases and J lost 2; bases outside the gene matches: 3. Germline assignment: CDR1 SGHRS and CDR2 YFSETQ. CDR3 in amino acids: CASSIRGTYEQYF. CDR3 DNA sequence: TGCGCCAGCAGCATCAGGGGGACCTACGAGCAGTACTTC.

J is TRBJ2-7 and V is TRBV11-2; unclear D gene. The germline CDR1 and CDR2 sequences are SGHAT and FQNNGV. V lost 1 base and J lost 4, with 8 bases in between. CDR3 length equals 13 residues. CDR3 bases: TGTGCCAGCAGCTTAGGCGATCGTTACGAGCAGTACTTC. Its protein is CASSLGDRYEQYF.

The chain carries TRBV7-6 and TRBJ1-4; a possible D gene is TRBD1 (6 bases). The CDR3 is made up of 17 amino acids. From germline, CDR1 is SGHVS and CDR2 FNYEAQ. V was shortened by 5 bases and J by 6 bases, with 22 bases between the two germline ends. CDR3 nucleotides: TGTGCCAGCAGCCGGGGGGGCATAAGTGAGAATTATGAAAAACTGTTTTTT. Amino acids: CASSRGGISENYEKLFF.

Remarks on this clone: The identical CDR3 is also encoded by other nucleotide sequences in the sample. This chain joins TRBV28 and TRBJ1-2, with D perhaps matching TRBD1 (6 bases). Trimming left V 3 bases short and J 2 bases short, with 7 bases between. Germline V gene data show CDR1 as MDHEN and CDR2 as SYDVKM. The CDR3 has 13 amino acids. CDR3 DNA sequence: TGTGCCAGCAGTTTGGACAGAAACTATGGCTACACCTTC. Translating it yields CASSLDRNYGYTF.

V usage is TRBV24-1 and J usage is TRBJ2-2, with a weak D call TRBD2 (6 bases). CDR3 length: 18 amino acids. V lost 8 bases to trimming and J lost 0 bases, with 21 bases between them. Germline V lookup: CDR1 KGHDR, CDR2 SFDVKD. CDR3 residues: CATTAPLLSGANTGELFF. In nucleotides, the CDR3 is TGTGCCACCACCGCTCCTTTGCTCTCGGGGGCGAACACCGGGGAGCTGTTTTTT.

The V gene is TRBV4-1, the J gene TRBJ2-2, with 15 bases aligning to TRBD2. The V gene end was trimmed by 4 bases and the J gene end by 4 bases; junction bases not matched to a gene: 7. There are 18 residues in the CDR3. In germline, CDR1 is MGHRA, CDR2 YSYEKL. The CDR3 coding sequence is TGCGCCAGCAGCCCCGGACTAGCGGGGGGGACGACCACCGGGGAGCTGTTTTTT. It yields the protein CASSPGLAGGTTTGELFF.

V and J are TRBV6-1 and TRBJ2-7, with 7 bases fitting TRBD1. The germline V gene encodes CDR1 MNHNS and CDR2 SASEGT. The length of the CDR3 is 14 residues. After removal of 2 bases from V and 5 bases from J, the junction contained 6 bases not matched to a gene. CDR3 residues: CASSERTGLDEQYF. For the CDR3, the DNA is TGTGCCAGCAGTGAAAGGACAGGCTTGGACGAGCAGTACTTC.

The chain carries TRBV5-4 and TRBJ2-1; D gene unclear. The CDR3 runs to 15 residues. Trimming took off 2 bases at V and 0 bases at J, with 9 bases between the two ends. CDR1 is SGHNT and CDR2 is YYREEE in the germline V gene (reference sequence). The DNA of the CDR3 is TGTGCCAGCAGCTTCTCTGGTAGCTCCTACAATGAGCAGTTCTTC. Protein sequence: CASSFSGSSYNEQFF.

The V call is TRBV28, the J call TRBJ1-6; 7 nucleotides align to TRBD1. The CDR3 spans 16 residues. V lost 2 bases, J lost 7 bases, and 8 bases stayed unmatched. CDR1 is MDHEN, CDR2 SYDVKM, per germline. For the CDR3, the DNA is TGTGCCAGCAGTTTACTCATCCGGGACAGCAATTCACCCCTCCACTTT. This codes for CASSLLIRDSNSPLHF.

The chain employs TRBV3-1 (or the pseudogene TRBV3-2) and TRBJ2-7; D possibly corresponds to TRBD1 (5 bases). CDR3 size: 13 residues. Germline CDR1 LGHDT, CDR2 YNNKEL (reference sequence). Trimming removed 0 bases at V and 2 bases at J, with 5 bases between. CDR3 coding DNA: TGTGCCAGCAGCCAAGAGACAGCCTACGAGCAGTACTTC. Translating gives CASSQETAYEQYF.

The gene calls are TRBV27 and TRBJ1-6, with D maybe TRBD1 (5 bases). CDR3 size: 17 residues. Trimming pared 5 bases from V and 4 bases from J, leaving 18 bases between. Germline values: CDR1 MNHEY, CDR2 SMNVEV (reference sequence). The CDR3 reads CASSRTTRTSYNSPLHF. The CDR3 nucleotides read TGTGCCAGCAGTCGAACTACGAGGACAAGTTATAATTCACCCCTCCACTTT.

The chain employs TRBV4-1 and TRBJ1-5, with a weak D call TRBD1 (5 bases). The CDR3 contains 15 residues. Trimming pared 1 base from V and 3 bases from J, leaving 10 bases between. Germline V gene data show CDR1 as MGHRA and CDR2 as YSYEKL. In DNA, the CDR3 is TGCGCCAGCAGCCAAGGTCGACAGAACAATCAGCCCCAGCATTTT. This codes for CASSQGRQNNQPQHF.

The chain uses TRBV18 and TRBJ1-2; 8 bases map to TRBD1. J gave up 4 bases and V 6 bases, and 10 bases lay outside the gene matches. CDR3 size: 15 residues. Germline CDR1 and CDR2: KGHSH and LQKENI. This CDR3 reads CASSPTGTGAYGYTF. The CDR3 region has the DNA TGTGCCAGCTCCCCCACCGGGACAGGAGCCTATGGCTACACCTTC.